This T cell receptor beta chain was identified in a study of CD8 T cells in ankylosing spondylitis. Findings of the study overall: Reportedly, matched ankylosing spondylitis synovial fluid was significantly enriched for disease-linked clones.

One entry per CDR3 protein results from TCRdb running MiXCR on the 5' RACE reads. Of about 69,000 distinct CDR3 sequences listed, approximately 5% are singletons. Germline CDR1 and CDR2: MGHRA and YSYEKL. The CDR3 totals 17 residues. With 4 bases clipped from V and 2 bases from J, the junction kept 13 bases outside the gene matches. This clonotype came up many times. Its target is not known. This TCR derives from a male donor with ankylosing spondylitis or in good health (not recorded which). Source material: blood, either unsorted or a sorted T cell fraction (not recorded which). The V call is TRBV4-1, the J call TRBJ1-2, with 7 bases identical to TRBD1. CDR3 residues: CASSLEPPGQQNYGYTF. The CDR3 DNA is TGCGCCAGCAGCCTAGAACCCCCGGGACAGCAGAACTATGGCTACACCTTC.